A single sample gave rise to the 30 T cell receptor beta chains below, sequenced in a study of T cells after posttransplantation cyclophosphamide. Treatment was busulfan-fludarabine conditioning, a marrow graft, and cyclophosphamide on days +3 and +4. Sequenced by immunoSEQ multiplex PCR; TCRdb stores in-frame clones only, minus some. The sample lists roughly 20,000 clones, around 90% occurring once. Sequenced material: PBMCs, taken after allogeneic stem cell transplant with posttransplant cyclophosphamide. Receptor source: a female patient aged 40-49 years who received an allogeneic stem cell transplant from a related donor, was CMV-positive, and had no GVHD. Some T cells may have come from the graft donor.

The chain links TRBV6-5 to TRBJ2-7; 11 nucleotides agree with TRBD2. The CDR3 loop spans 14 amino acids. The trim removed 2 bases at V and 5 bases at J, leaving 2 bases unmatched. The germline CDR1 and CDR2 sequences are MNHEY and SVGAGI. CDR3 residues: CASSYTSGRDEQYF. The CDR3 DNA reads as TGTGCCAGCAGTTACACTAGCGGGAGAGACGAGCAGTACTTC.

This clone came up a few times. The chain is built from TRBV7-2 and TRBJ2-2; D is possibly TRBD2 (7 bases). Germline CDR1 and CDR2: SGHTA and FQGNSA. The CDR3 spans 14 residues. Trimming left V 2 bases short and J 6 bases short, with 10 bases between. The CDR3 sequence is CASSLQGRAGELFF. The CDR3 coding sequence is TGTGCCAGCAGCTTACAGGGGAGGGCCGGGGAGCTGTTTTTT. Filled out from reference TRBV7-2 and TRBJ2-2, the complete variable domain reads GAGVSQSPSNKVTEKGKDVELRCDPISGHTALYWYRQSLGQGLEFLIYFQGNSAPDKSGLPSDRFSAERTGGSVSTLTIQRTQQEDSAVYLCASSLQGRAGELFFGEGSRLTVL.

The J gene is TRBJ2-2, the V gene TRBV4-1; 8 bases match TRBD1. The CDR3 has 17 amino acids. The V segment lost 1 base and the J segment 5 bases; nucleotides outside the gene matches: 9. Germline V lookup: CDR1 MGHRA, CDR2 YSYEKL. The CDR3 coding sequence is TGCGCCAGCAGCCAAGCGCTCACGCAGGGGGCAACCGGGGAGCTGTTTTTT. Protein: CASSQALTQGATGELFF.

This chain links TRBV5-1 with TRBJ2-3; D is unresolved. The CDR3 sequence is 12 residues long. With 4 bases removed from V and 3 bases from J, the gap between germline ends came to 6 bases. In germline, CDR1 is SGHRS, CDR2 YFSETQ. The CDR3 is CASSTGTDTQYF. The DNA for the CDR3 is TGCGCCAGCAGCACCGGGACAGATACGCAGTATTTT.

The chain recombines TRBV5-4 with TRBJ1-3, with D uncertain. The germline V gene has CDR1 SGHNT and CDR2 YYREEE (reference sequence). V was pared by 5 bases and J by 0 bases, with 12 bases between. This CDR3 has 15 residues. CDR3 protein: CASRTDGDSGNTIYF. CDR3 DNA: TGTGCCAGCAGAACCGACGGGGACTCTGGAAACACCATATATTTT.

CDR3 protein: CASSLLTGAGTNEKLFF. CDR3 sequence (DNA): TGTGCCAGCAGCTTACTGACAGGGGCTGGTACTAATGAAAAACTGTTTTTT. The chain uses TRBV7-9 and TRBJ1-4, with TRBD1 matching 8 bases. CDR3 length: 17 residues. CDR1 is SEHNR, CDR2 FQNEAQ, per germline (reference sequence). V dropped 2 bases and J dropped 2; count of bases not matched to a gene: 7.

The chain carries TRBV9 and TRBJ2-5, with 11 positions matching TRBD1. J gave up 5 bases and V 0 bases, and 6 bases lay outside the gene matches. CDR1 and CDR2 (germline): SGDLS, YYNGEE. The CDR3 is made up of 16 amino acids. For the CDR3, the DNA is TGTGCCAGCAGCGTAGCTCGGACAGGGGGCGTCGAGACCCAGTACTTC. Its protein product is CASSVARTGGVETQYF.

The V and J genes are TRBV19 and TRBJ2-7, with D perhaps matching TRBD2 (5 bases). Germline CDR1 reads LNHDA; CDR2 reads SQIVND (reference sequence). CDR3 length equals 15 residues. V gave up 4 bases and J gave up 3 bases, with 16 bases separating them. CDR3 DNA sequence: TGTGCCAGTAGTAGGCTACTAGTGGGAAGCTACGAGCAGTACTTC. Translating gives CASSRLLVGSYEQYF.

This clone was counted only a few times. The rearrangement joins TRBV19 to TRBJ2-1; TRBD1 agrees at 8 bases. CDR3 size: 17 residues. CDR1 is LNHDA and CDR2 is SQIVND in the germline V gene (reference sequence). J gave up 3 bases and V 6 bases, and 13 bases lay outside the gene matches. The CDR3 loop is CASRSHSRDRGYNEQFF. The CDR3 coding sequence is TGTGCCAGTAGATCCCATAGCCGAGACAGGGGCTACAATGAGCAGTTCTTC.

This clone was counted a single time. This chain's CDR3 is CASEGPGTSDFYEQYF. The DNA for the CDR3 is TGTGCTAGCGAGGGACCGGGGACTAGCGACTTCTACGAGCAGTACTTC. This rearrangement joins TRBV2 to TRBJ2-7, with TRBD2 identical over 10 bases. The germline V gene encodes CDR1 SNHLY and CDR2 FYNNEI. CDR3 size: 16 residues.

V usage is TRBV28 and J usage is TRBJ1-5, with D hard to call. The CDR3 has 13 amino acids. V was shortened by 6 bases and J by 4 bases, with 10 bases between the two germline ends. The germline CDR1 and CDR2 sequences are MDHEN and SYDVKM. The CDR3 DNA follows: TGTGCCAGCAGGCTGCAGGTGAATCAGCCCCAGCATTTT. This gives the protein CASRLQVNQPQHF.

This clone was found a few times. This chain uses TRBV6-5 with TRBJ1-1; D is undetermined. In germline, CDR1 is MNHEY, CDR2 SVGAGI. Trimming shortened V by 4 bases and J by 3 bases, and 12 bases separated the two germline ends. The CDR3 is 14 residues long. In DNA, the CDR3 is TGTGCCAGCAGTTTAGGGAGTATGTACACTGAAGCTTTCTTT. Its translation: CASSLGSMYTEAFF.

The count of this clone is one. The rearrangement joins TRBV5-1 to TRBJ1-1, with TRBD1 matching 7 bases. V gave up 4 bases and J gave up 2 bases; unmatched junction bases: 8. The CDR3 has 15 residues. Germline CDR1 and CDR2: SGHRS and YFSETQ. The CDR3 is CASSLIGQVNTEAFF. Here the CDR3 DNA reads TGCGCCAGCAGCCTTATCGGACAGGTCAACACTGAAGCTTTCTTT.

With regard to this clone: Compared with germline, one end of the junction differs, possibly owing to a read error. This chain joins TRBV6-4 and TRBJ2-2, with D maybe TRBD2 (6 bases). The CDR3 runs 16 residues. CDR1 MRHNA and CDR2 SNTAGT come from the germline V gene. Here the CDR3 DNA reads TGTGCCAGCAGTGACTCTGCCAGGAGGTCCCGGCGGGGAGCTGTTTTT. Its protein is CASSDSARRSRRGAVF.

The chain carries TRBV27 and TRBJ2-7, with D possibly TRBD1 on 5 matching bases. The CDR3 is made up of 14 amino acids. V gave up 4 bases and J gave up 5 bases, with 15 bases separating them. The germline CDR1 and CDR2 sequences are MNHEY and SMNVEV (reference sequence). DNA for the CDR3: TGTGCCAGCAGTTGGACAAGCGCCATCCACGAGCAGTACTTC. This encodes CASSWTSAIHEQYF.

The rearrangement links TRBV11-2 to TRBJ2-7, with 12 bases aligning to TRBD2. The CDR3 spans 17 residues. Germline values: CDR1 SGHAT, CDR2 FQNNGV. With 4 bases clipped from V and 1 base from J, the junction kept 8 bases outside the gene matches. DNA of the CDR3: TGTGCCAGCAGCTCTACTAGCGGGAGGCCTACTTCCTACGAGCAGTACTTC. Its protein is CASSSTSGRPTSYEQYF.

This clone occurred once. The genes are TRBV7-8 and TRBJ2-7, with D maybe TRBD2 (6 bases). The CDR3 has 16 amino acids. Germline V gene lookup returns CDR1 SGHVS and CDR2 FQNEAQ. The V gene lost 6 bases and the J gene lost 6 bases, with 24 bases spanning the gap. The chain's CDR3 is CASRSNGLPASPEQYF. In DNA, the CDR3 is TGTGCCAGCAGGTCCAATGGACTACCGGCCTCTCCCGAGCAGTACTTC.

This sequence joins TRBV6-5 and TRBJ1-1; 7 nucleotides agree with TRBD1. CDR3 length: 15 amino acids. The V and J ends lost 4 bases and 4 bases, in that order; junction bases with no gene match: 9. The germline V gene has CDR1 MNHEY and CDR2 SVGAGI. The CDR3 DNA reads as TGTGCCAGCAGTTCTGACAGGGTCCATGGCACTGAAGCTTTCTTT. Translated, it gives CASSSDRVHGTEAFF.

The V and J genes are TRBV19 and TRBJ2-7, with D maybe TRBD1 (6 bases). V was trimmed by 4 bases and J by 0 bases, leaving 13 bases between them. This CDR3 comprises 15 residues. Germline CDR1 LNHDA, CDR2 SQIVND (reference sequence). CDR3 residues: CASSTPGQHSYEQYF. The CDR3, as DNA: TGTGCCAGTAGTACTCCAGGACAGCACTCCTACGAGCAGTACTTC. Supplemented by reference TRBV19 and TRBJ2-7, the full variable domain reads DGGITQSPKYLFRKEGQNVTLSCEQNLNHDAMYWYRQDPGQGLRLIYYSQIVNDFQKGDIAEGYSVSREKKESFPLTVTSAQKNPTAFYLCASSTPGQHSYEQYFGPGTRLTVT.

This CDR3 is CASSYGQGGWADEQFF. The CDR3 DNA sequence: TGTGCCAGCAGCTACGGACAGGGGGGCTGGGCTGATGAGCAGTTCTTC. The genes are TRBV5-6 and TRBJ2-1, with 10 bases matching TRBD1. The V gene end was trimmed by 3 bases and the J gene end by 8 bases; junction bases not matched to a gene: 11. Per germline, CDR1 SGHDT and CDR2 YYEEEE. This CDR3 region has 16 residues.

This chain links TRBV10-3 with TRBJ2-1, with 9 bases matching TRBD1. This CDR3 contains 14 residues. The junction had 2 bases not matched to a gene; V was cut back by 4 bases and J by 4 bases. Germline loops: CDR1 ENHRY, CDR2 SYGVKD. CDR3 residues: CAISGDRGYNEQFF. The CDR3 DNA sequence: TGTGCCATCAGTGGAGACAGGGGGTACAATGAGCAGTTCTTC.

The chain joins TRBV2 to TRBJ2-7, with 9 nucleotides matching TRBD1. Looked up from germline, CDR1 is SNHLY and CDR2 is FYNNEI. With V trimmed by 7 bases and J by 4 bases, 8 bases remained unmatched. The CDR3 contains 14 residues. The CDR3 spells CASNPQGARYEQYF. The CDR3 DNA follows: TGTGCCAGCAATCCACAGGGGGCTCGGTACGAGCAGTACTTC.

This clone has only one observation. The rearrangement joins TRBV5-5 to TRBJ2-1, with a possible D match to TRBD2 (6 bases). Germline CDR1 reads SGHKS; CDR2 reads YYEKEE (reference sequence). Trimming took 4 bases from V and 9 from J, leaving 11 bases between them. This CDR3 comprises 12 residues. DNA of the CDR3: TGTGCCAGCAGCGTCGGGACTGGTGAGCAGTTCTTC. Translating gives CASSVGTGEQFF.

J is TRBJ1-6 and V is TRBV30; D call uncertain. V lost 1 base and J lost 6, with 7 bases in between. Germline V gene data show CDR1 as GTSNPN and CDR2 as SVGIG (reference sequence). The CDR3 consists of 13 residues. The CDR3 reads CAWSGQANSPLHF. CDR3 DNA sequence: TGTGCCTGGAGTGGCCAAGCTAATTCACCCCTCCACTTT.

This chain joins TRBV9 and TRBJ2-3; D is uncertain. V was pared by 0 bases and J by 0 bases, with 5 bases between. The CDR3 has 14 residues. Germline V gene data show CDR1 as SGDLS and CDR2 as YYNGEE. CDR3 sequence reads: CASSVGLSTDTQYF. The DNA of the CDR3 is TGTGCCAGCAGCGTAGGGCTTAGCACAGATACGCAGTATTTT.

This rearrangement joins TRBV5-4 to TRBJ2-7, with D perhaps matching TRBD1 (6 bases). Germline CDR1 and CDR2: SGHNT and YYREEE (reference sequence). V was trimmed by 2 bases and J by 7 bases, leaving 19 bases between them. This CDR3 has 15 amino acids. This CDR3 reads CASSFSTGTSAEQYF. CDR3 sequence (DNA): TGTGCCAGCAGCTTTTCCACAGGGACGTCGGCAGAGCAGTACTTC.

The J gene is TRBJ1-4, the V gene TRBV28; possibly TRBD1 for D (6 bases). Trimming removed 4 bases at V and 3 bases at J, with 9 bases between. In germline, CDR1 is MDHEN, CDR2 SYDVKM. The length of the CDR3 is 14 residues. CDR3 protein: CASSWGGPNEKLFF. CDR3 coding DNA: TGTGCCAGCAGTTGGGGGGGGCCTAATGAAAAACTGTTTTTT.

This clone was seen a handful of times. The V call is TRBV19, the J call TRBJ1-4; TRBD1 might be the D (5 bases). The CDR3 contains 13 residues. Deletions cut 3 bases from V and 5 bases from J, with 7 bases between. Germline-derived CDR1 and CDR2 are LNHDA and SQIVND (reference sequence). Here the CDR3 reads CASSMEGNEKLFF. The CDR3 bases are TGTGCCAGTAGTATGGAGGGGAATGAAAAACTGTTTTTT. Full variable domain (outside the CDR3, taken from reference TRBV19 and TRBJ1-4): DGGITQSPKYLFRKEGQNVTLSCEQNLNHDAMYWYRQDPGQGLRLIYYSQIVNDFQKGDIAEGYSVSREKKESFPLTVTSAQKNPTAFYLCASSMEGNEKLFFGSGTQLSVL.

This chain uses TRBV11-1 with TRBJ2-1; the match to TRBD2 covers 9 bases. The CDR3 has 16 residues. The ends lost 2 bases at V and 11 bases at J; junction bases unmatched: 13. Germline CDR1 and CDR2: SGHAT and FQDESV (reference sequence). For the CDR3, the DNA is TGTGCCAGCAGCTTACCGGGACTAGCCCTACAGGACAAGCAGTTCTTC. Translation gives CASSLPGLALQDKQFF.

The J gene is TRBJ2-1, the V gene TRBV5-1; 13 nucleotides agree with TRBD2. V was clipped by 5 bases and J by 6 bases; unmatched bases: 2. The CDR3 contains 14 residues. CDR1 and CDR2 (germline): SGHRS, YFSETQ. The CDR3 nucleotides read TGCGCCAGCAGTGGACTAGCGGGAGCCAATGAGCAGTTCTTC. Amino acid sequence: CASSGLAGANEQFF.